This T cell receptor (beta chain) was identified in a study of cytomegalovirus exposure and HLA in healthy donors. CDR1 MNHEY and CDR2 SMNVEV come from the germline V gene (reference sequence). V lost 4 bases and J lost 2, with 18 bases in between. The CDR3 has 16 residues. Study-level results: Common viral pathogens were later found to be apparently linked to several of the most significant clusters. An analysis was carried out later, and it reportedly showed fewer N-insertions in an Asian-associated ancestry cluster than the approximately 700-donor mean.

Both 60 Vbeta primers and 13 Jbeta primers went into the PCR. Libraries were prepared by immunoSEQ multiplex PCR; TCRdb keeps only in-frame clonotypes and omits some of them. The table records about 160,000 clones, about 75% of them present only once. Comments on this clone: The target antigen is unknown.

The sample consisted of PBMCs. This chain connects TRBV27 to TRBJ2-7; D is unclear. This TCR was recovered from a woman in her forties or fifties in good health and CMV-seropositive. CDR3 sequence reads: CASSSRYSNPPYEQYF. The CDR3 nucleotides are TGTGCCAGCAGTTCACGCTACAGTAACCCTCCCTACGAGCAGTACTTC.